This record looks at one T cell receptor (beta chain) sequence and its context. The antigen is not known. These data come from a study of CD8+CD57+ T cells in acquired aplastic anemia. Across the study: Average DNA yield from sorted CD4+ and CD8+ cells was around 3.2 ug. CD4+ cells from healthy donors averaged around 9.9 million reads.

Using genomic DNA as the template, TCR beta VDJ and CDR3 profiling was carried out. TCRdb re-derived calls from the reads in MiXCR, one entry per CDR3 protein. The sample shows roughly 150,000 distinct CDR3 sequences, approximately 40% of them seen only once. The ends were cut back, 5 bases at V and 2 bases at J, with 15 bases in the middle. The CDR3 is made up of 15 amino acids. Germline lookup yields CDR1 LNHNV and CDR2 YYDKDF (reference sequence). Findings and limits, study-wide: Patients and controls turned out to have approximately 29 CD8+ CDR3 sequences in common.

The sequence was collected from a human donor in good health. Sequenced material: sorted CD4+, CD8+, or CD8+CD57+ T cells (not recorded which) from PBMCs. V and J are TRBV15 and TRBJ2-5; D tentatively fits TRBD1 or TRBD2 (5 bases each). The CDR3 DNA sequence: TGTGCCACCAGCTTCCACGGGACCCCTCAAGAGACCCAGTACTTC. As protein: CATSFHGTPQETQYF.